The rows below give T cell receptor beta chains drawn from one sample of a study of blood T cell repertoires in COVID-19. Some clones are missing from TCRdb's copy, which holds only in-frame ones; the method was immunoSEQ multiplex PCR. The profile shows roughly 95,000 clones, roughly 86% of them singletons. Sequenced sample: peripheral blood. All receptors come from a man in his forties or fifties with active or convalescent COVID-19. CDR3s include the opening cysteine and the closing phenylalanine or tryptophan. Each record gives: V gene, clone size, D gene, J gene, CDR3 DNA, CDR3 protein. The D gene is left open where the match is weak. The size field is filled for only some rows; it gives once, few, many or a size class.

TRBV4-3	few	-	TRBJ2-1	TGCGCCAGCAGCCAAGATCAGCGAACCTACAATGAGCAGTTCTTC	CASSQDQRTYNEQFF
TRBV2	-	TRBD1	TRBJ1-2	TGTGCCAGCAGAGTCGAGGGACAGGGGTATGGCTACACCTTC	CASRVEGQGYGYTF
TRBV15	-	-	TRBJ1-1	TGTGCCACCAGCAGAGAGGGGGGAGGAACTGAAGCTTTCTTT	CATSREGGGTEAFF
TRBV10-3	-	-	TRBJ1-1	TGTGCCATCAGTGAGTCGATGGAGGGAGCTTTCTTT	CAISESMEGAFF
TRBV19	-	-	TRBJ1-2	TGTGCCAGTAGTATTACACCAAACTATGGCTACACCTTC	CASSITPNYGYTF
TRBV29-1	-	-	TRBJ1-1	TGCACAGGGGTCGGCACTGAAGCTTTCTTT	CTGVGTEAFF
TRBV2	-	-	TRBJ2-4	TGTGCCAGCAGCCCCTTAGACATTCAGTACTTC	CASSPLDIQYF
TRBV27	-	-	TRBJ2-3	TGTGCCAGCAGAGCGGGCGGGGATACGCAGTATTTT	CASRAGGDTQYF
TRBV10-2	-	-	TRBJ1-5	TGCGCCAGCAGTGTCACAGGTACTAATCAGCCCCAGCATTTT	CASSVTGTNQPQHF
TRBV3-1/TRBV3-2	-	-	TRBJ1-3	TGTGCCAGCAGCCAAGCCCAGGGCTCTGGAAACACCATATATTTT	CASSQAQGSGNTIYF
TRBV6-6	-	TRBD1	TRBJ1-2	TGTGCCAGCAGTCGGGGACAGTCTAACTATGGCTACACCTTC	CASSRGQSNYGYTF
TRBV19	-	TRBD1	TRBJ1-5	TGTGCCAGTTCAGACAGGGGGTCAAGGGCGGTTCAGCCCCAGCATTTT	CASSDRGSRAVQPQHF
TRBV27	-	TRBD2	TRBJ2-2	TGTGCCAGCCATAAGGGTAGCGGGGGGCTTAACACCGGGGAGCTGTTTTTT	CASHKGSGGLNTGELFF
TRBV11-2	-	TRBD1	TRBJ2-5	TGTGCCAGCAGCCAAGGGACAGAGGGAGAGACCCAGTACTTC	CASSQGTEGETQYF
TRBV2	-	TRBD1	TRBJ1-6	TGTGCCAGCAGTGATCCCCCGGACAGGGGCTTATATAATTCACCCCTCCACTTT	CASSDPPDRGLYNSPLHF
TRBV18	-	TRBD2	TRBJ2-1	TGTGCCAGCTCACCCACTAGCGGGGGGGCCGGTGAGCAGTTCTTC	CASSPTSGGAGEQFF
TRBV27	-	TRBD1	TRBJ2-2	TGTGCCAGCAGTTCCCAAGGACAGGGGACATCCGGGGAGCTGTTTTTT	CASSSQGQGTSGELFF
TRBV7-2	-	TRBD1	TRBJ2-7	TGTGCCAGCAGCTTAGGAGGGACAGGGTACGAGCAGTACTTC	CASSLGGTGYEQYF
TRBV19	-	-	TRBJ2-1	TGTGCCAGTAGCGACAGGAATAATGAGCAGTTCTTC	CASSDRNNEQFF
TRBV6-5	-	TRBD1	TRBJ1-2	TGTGCCAGCAGGGGGACAGGGCAGAACTATGGCTACACCTTC	CASRGTGQNYGYTF
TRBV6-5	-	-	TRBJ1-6	TGTGCCAGCAGAGCCCAGGGAAATTCACCCCTCCACTTT	CASRAQGNSPLHF
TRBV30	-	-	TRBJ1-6	TGTGCCTGGAGTGTAAGCGGGGGGCGCGGTTCACCCCTCCACTTT	CAWSVSGGRGSPLHF
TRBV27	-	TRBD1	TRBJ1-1	TGTGCCAGCAGTTTATCGACAGGGGCGAACACTGAAGCTTTCTTT	CASSLSTGANTEAFF
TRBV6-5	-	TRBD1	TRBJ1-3	TGTGCCAGCAAAGGAGACAGGGGGGCTGGAAACACCATATATTTT	CASKGDRGAGNTIYF
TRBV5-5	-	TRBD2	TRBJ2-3	TGTGCCAGCAGCTCCCTTGCTAGCGGGGGTTCAGATACGCAGTATTTT	CASSSLASGGSDTQYF
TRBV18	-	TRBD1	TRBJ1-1	TGTGCCAGCGCCCGTACAGGGGGCATGAACACTGAAGCTTTCTTT	CASARTGGMNTEAFF
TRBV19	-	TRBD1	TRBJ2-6	TGTGCCAGCCTCCTGGGGGGACAGGGGGCTCCTGGGGCCAACGTCCTGACTTTC	CASLLGGQGAPGANVLTF
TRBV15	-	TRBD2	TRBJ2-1	TGTGCCACCAGGACAGCGGGGGGGTCCTACAATGAGCAGTTCTTC	CATRTAGGSYNEQFF
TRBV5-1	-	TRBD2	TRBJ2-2	TGCGCCAGCAGCCTAAGACTAGCAGCGAACACCGGGGAGCTGTTTTTT	CASSLRLAANTGELFF
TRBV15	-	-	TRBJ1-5	TGTGCCACCAGCAGAGATCGGTCCAACTCGGGGCCCCAGCATTTT	CATSRDRSNSGPQHF
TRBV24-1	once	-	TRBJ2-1	TGTGCCACCAGTGAGGCCGGGGGAAATGAGCAGTTCTTC	CATSEAGGNEQFF
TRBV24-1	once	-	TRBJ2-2	TGTGCCACCAGTGATTACAGGGACACCGGGGAGCTGTTTTTT	CATSDYRDTGELFF
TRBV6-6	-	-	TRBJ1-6	TGTGCCAGCAGTTACAGGCAGGGCCCTGACGCCCTCCACTTT	CASSYRQGPDALHF
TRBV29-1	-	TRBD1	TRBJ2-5	TGCAGCGTTGTACGACAGGGGCGGCAAGAGACCCAGTACTTC	CSVVRQGRQETQYF
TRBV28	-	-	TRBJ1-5	TGTGCCAGCAGGACCCTTATACAGTCTCATCAGCCCCAGCATTTT	CASRTLIQSHQPQHF
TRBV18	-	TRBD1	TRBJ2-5	TGTGCCAGCTCACCACCGGGACAGCAAGAGACCCAGTACTTC	CASSPPGQQETQYF
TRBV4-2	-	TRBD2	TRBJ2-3	TGTGCCAGCAGCCAAGAGGGGGAGCGGGGGGCCTCTGGGGATACGCAGTATTTT	CASSQEGERGASGDTQYF
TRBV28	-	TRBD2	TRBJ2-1	TGTGCCACCAATGCCGCTAGCGGGGGGTACAATGAGCAGTTCTTC	CATNAASGGYNEQFF
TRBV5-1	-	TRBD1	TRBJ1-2	TGCGCCAGCAGCCCGGGACAGGAGTTTGGCTACACCTTC	CASSPGQEFGYTF
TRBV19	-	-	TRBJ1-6	TGTGCCAGTGCTAACAGGGAGAGGAATTCACCCCTCCACTTT	CASANRERNSPLHF
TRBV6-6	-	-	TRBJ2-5	TGTGCCAGCAAGCTGGGGGCAGGGACGGAGACCCAGTACTTC	CASKLGAGTETQYF
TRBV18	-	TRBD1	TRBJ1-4	TGTGCCAGCTCACCGGGGGACAGTTCAACTAATGAAAAACTGTTTTTT	CASSPGDSSTNEKLFF